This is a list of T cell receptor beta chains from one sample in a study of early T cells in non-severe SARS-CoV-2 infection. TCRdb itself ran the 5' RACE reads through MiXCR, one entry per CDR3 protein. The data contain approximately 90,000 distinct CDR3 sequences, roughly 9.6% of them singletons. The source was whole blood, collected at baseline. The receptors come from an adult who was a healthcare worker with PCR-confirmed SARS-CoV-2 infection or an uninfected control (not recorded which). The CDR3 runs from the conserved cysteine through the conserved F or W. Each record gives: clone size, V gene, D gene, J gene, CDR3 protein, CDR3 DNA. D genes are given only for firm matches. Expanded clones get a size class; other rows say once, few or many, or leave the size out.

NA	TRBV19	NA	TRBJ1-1	CASSIDGGTEAFF	TGTGCCAGTAGTATAGATGGGGGCACTGAAGCTTTCTTT
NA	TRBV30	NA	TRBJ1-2	CAWDWGELGGYTF	TGTGCCTGGGACTGGGGGGAACTGGGGGGCTACACCTTC
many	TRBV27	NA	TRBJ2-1	CASSLSNNEQFF	TGTGCCAGCAGTTTATCGAACAATGAGCAGTTCTTC
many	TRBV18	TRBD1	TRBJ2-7	CASSPSTGEEQYF	TGTGCCAGCTCACCTTCGACAGGGGAAGAGCAGTACTTC
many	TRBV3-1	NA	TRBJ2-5	CASSLPLAAQETQYF	TGTGCCAGCAGCCTTCCGCTTGCGGCCCAAGAGACCCAGTACTTC
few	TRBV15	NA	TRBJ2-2	CATSDPVNTGELFF	TGTGCCACCAGCGATCCAGTCAACACCGGGGAGCTGTTTTTT
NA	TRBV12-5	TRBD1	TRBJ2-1	CASGLEQGTSNEQFF	TGTGCTAGTGGTTTAGAACAGGGGACGTCCAATGAGCAGTTCTTC
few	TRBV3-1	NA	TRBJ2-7	CASSQDLSLYEQYF	TGTGCCAGCAGCCAAGATCTAAGCCTCTACGAGCAGTACTTC
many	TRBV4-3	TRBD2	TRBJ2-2	CASSLSSGRVGELFF	TGCGCCAGCAGCCTCTCTAGCGGGAGAGTCGGGGAGCTGTTTTTT
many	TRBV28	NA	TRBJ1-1	CATERRGVSGAFF	TGTGCCACCGAGAGAAGAGGGGTGAGCGGAGCTTTCTTT
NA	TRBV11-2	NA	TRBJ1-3	CASSLWSEDTIYF	TGTGCCAGCAGCTTATGGTCAGAAGACACCATATATTTT
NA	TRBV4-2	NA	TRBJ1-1	CASSQDFSRANTEAFF	TGTGCCAGCAGCCAAGATTTCAGCAGGGCGAACACTGAAGCTTTCTTT
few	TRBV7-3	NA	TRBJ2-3	CASSAEITDTQYF	TGTGCCAGCAGCGCCGAGATCACAGATACGCAGTATTTT
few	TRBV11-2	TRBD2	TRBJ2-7	CASEDRRAGGSYEQYF	TGTGCCAGCGAAGACCGACGAGCGGGAGGCTCCTACGAGCAGTACTTC
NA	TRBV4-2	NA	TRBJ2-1	CASSQGGANEQFF	TGTGCCAGCAGCCAAGGAGGCGCCAATGAGCAGTTCTTC
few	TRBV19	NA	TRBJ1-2	CASTDLNYGYTF	TGTGCCAGTACCGACTTGAACTATGGCTACACCTTC
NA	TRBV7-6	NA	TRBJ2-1	CASSLYEDNEQFF	TGTGCCAGCAGCTTATATGAGGACAATGAGCAGTTCTTC
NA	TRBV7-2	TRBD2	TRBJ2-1	CASSISGLASEQFF	TGTGCCAGCAGCATTAGCGGACTAGCTTCGGAGCAGTTCTTC
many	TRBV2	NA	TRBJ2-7	CASRVTGHYEQYF	TGTGCCAGCAGGGTTACAGGGCACTACGAGCAGTACTTC
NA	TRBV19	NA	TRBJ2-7	CASSFAKFSYEQYF	TGTGCCAGTAGTTTCGCCAAGTTCTCCTACGAGCAGTACTTC
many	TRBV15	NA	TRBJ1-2	CATSNEEGYTF	TGTGCCACCAGCAATGAAGAAGGCTACACCTTC
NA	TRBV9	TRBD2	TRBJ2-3	CASSGSGGAGDTQYF	TGTGCCAGCAGCGGTAGCGGGGGGGCTGGAGATACGCAGTATTTT
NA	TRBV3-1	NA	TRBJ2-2	CASSQAGVVSGELFF	TGTGCCAGCAGCCAAGCTGGAGTAGTGTCCGGGGAGCTGTTTTTT
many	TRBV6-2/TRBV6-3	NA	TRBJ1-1	CASSLQGEAFF	TGTGCCAGCAGCCTACAGGGTGAAGCTTTCTTT
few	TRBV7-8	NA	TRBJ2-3	CASNRDGDRTDTQYF	TGTGCCAGCAACCGGGACGGGGATAGGACAGATACGCAGTATTTT
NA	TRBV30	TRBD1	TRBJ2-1	CAWVFYRGEVF	TGTGCCTGGGTCTTTTACAGGGGGGAGGTCTTC
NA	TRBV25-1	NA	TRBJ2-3	CASSEGQPTDTQYF	TGTGCCAGCAGTGAAGGGCAGCCCACAGATACGCAGTATTTT
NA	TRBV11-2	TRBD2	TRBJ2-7	CASSERDLAAGEQYF	TGTGCCAGCAGCGAGCGGGACCTGGCTGCAGGCGAGCAGTACTTC
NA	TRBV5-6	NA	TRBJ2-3	CASSLLLSTDTQYF	TGTGCCAGCAGCTTGTTGCTGAGCACAGATACGCAGTATTTT
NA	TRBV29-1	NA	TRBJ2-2	CSAQPSPFAGELFF	TGCAGCGCCCAACCCTCCCCTTTTGCCGGGGAGCTGTTTTTT
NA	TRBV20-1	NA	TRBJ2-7	CSARAVGGDNYEQYF	TGCAGTGCTAGAGCGGTTGGGGGCGACAACTACGAGCAGTACTTC
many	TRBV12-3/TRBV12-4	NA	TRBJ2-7	CASSPGPRGSYEQYF	TGTGCCAGCAGCCCGGGTCCAAGAGGTTCCTACGAGCAGTACTTC
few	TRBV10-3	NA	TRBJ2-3	CAISESLAGRTDTQYF	TGTGCCATCAGTGAGTCTCTCGCGGGGCGCACAGATACGCAGTATTTT
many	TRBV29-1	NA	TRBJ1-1	CSGNPGVNTEAFF	TGCAGCGGGAACCCGGGCGTCAACACTGAAGCTTTCTTT
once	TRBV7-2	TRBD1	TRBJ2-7	CASSKDRGKAYEQYF	TGTGCCAGCAGCAAGGACAGGGGAAAAGCCTACGAGCAGTACTTC
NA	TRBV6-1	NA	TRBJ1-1	CASSPSGTLNTEAFF	TGTGCCAGCAGTCCATCGGGGACATTGAACACTGAAGCTTTCTTT
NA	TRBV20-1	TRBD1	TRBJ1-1	CSAQSTGTGDTEAFF	TGCAGTGCCCAAAGCACCGGGACAGGGGACACTGAAGCTTTCTTT
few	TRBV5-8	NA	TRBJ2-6	CATATFPGANVLTF	TGTGCCACCGCGACGTTCCCTGGGGCCAACGTCCTGACTTTC
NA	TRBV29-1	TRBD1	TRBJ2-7	CSGAGQGNSYEQYF	TGCAGCGGCGCGGGACAGGGGAACTCCTACGAGCAGTACTTC
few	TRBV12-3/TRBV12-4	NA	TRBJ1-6	CASRLQGAPLHF	TGTGCCAGCAGGTTACAGGGTGCACCCCTCCACTTT
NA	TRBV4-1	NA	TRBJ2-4	CASSLDRGSKNIQYF	TGCGCCAGCAGCCTGGATCGAGGTTCCAAAAACATTCAGTACTTC
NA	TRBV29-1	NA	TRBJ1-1	CSVERANTEAFF	TGCAGCGTTGAAAGGGCTAACACTGAAGCTTTCTTT
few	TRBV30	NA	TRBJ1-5	CAWTEQASNQPQHF	TGTGCCTGGACGGAACAAGCCTCCAATCAGCCCCAGCATTTT
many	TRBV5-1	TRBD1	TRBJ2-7	CASSGGTGSSYEQYF	TGCGCCAGCAGCGGAGGGACAGGGAGCTCCTACGAGCAGTACTTC
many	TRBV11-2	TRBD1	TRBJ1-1	CASSLGTDEAFF	TGTGCCAGCAGCTTGGGGACAGATGAAGCTTTCTTT
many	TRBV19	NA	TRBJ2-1	CASSLGASEQFF	TGTGCCAGTAGTTTAGGGGCAAGCGAGCAGTTCTTC
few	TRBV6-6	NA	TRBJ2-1	CASSYSPFGNEQFF	TGTGCCAGCAGTTACTCGCCTTTCGGTAATGAGCAGTTCTTC
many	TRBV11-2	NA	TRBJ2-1	CASSLGPPNEQFF	TGTGCCAGCAGCTTAGGACCCCCCAATGAGCAGTTCTTC
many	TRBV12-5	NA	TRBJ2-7	CASGWSEFSSYEQYF	TGTGCTAGTGGTTGGTCAGAATTCAGCTCCTACGAGCAGTACTTC
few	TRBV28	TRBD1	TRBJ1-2	CASSLTGGWSYTF	TGTGCCAGCAGTTTGACAGGGGGCTGGAGCTACACCTTC
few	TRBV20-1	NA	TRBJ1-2	CSASGVAGANYGYTF	TGCAGTGCTTCCGGGGTTGCGGGGGCAAACTATGGCTACACCTTC
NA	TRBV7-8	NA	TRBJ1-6	CASSSQGQVSPLHF	TGTGCCAGCAGCTCCCAGGGGCAGGTTTCACCCCTCCACTTT
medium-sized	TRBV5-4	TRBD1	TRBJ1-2	CASARPQGGSDGYTF	TGTGCCAGCGCTCGACCCCAGGGGGGTAGTGATGGCTACACCTTC